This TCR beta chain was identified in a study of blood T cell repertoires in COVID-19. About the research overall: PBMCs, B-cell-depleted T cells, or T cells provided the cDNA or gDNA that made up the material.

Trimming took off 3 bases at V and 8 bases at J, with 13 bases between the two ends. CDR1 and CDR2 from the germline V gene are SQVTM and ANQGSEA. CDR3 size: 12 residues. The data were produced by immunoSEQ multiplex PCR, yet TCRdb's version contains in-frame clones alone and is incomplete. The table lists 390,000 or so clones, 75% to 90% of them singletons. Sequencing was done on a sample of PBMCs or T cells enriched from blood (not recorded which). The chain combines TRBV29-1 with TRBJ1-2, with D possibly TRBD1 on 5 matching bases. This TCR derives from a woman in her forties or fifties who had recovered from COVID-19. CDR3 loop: CSVDDRGVGYTF. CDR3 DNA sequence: TGCAGCGTTGACGATCGGGGGGTCGGCTACACCTTC.